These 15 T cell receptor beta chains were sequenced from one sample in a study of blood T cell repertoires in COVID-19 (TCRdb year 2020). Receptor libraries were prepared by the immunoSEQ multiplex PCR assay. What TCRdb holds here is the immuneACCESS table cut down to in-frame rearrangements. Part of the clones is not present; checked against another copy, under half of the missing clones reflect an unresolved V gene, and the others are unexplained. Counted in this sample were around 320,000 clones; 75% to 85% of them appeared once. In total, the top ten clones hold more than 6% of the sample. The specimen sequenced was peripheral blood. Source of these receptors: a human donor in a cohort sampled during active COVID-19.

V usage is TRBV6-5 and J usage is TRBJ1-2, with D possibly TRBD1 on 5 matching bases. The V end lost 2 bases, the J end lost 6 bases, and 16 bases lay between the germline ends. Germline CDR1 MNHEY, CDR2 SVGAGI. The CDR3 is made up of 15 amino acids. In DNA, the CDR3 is TGTGCCAGCAGTTACGTTTCATCGCGACAGCATGGCTACACCTTC. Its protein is CASSYVSSRQHGYTF.

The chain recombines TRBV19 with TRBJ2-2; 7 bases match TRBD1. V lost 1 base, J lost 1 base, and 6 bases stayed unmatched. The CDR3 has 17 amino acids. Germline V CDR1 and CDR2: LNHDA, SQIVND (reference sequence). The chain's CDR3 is CASSIAFRGMNTGELFF. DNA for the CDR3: TGTGCCAGTAGTATAGCGTTCAGGGGGATGAACACCGGGGAGCTGTTTTTT.

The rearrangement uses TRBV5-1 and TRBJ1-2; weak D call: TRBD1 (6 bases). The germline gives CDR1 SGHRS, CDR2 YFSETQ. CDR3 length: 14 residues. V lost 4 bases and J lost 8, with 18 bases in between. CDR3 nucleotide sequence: TGCGCCAGCAGCCCCGGCGTACAGGGCGGAGGCTACACCTTC. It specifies CASSPGVQGGGYTF.

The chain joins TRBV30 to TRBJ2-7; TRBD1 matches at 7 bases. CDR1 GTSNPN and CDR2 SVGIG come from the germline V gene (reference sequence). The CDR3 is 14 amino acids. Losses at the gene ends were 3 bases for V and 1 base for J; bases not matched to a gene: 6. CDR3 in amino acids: CAWRRGQVSYEQYF. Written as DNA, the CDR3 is TGTGCCTGGAGAAGAGGACAGGTGTCCTACGAGCAGTACTTC.

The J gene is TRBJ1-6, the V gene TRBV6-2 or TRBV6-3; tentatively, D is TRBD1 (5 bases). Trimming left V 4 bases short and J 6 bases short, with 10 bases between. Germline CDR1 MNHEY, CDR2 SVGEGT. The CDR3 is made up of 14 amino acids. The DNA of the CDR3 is TGTGCCAGCAGTTGGGGAAGGGGTAATTCACCCCTCCACTTT. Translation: CASSWGRGNSPLHF.

CDR3 nucleotides: TGCGCCACCGCGGAATACTCCTACGAGCAGTACTTC. This sequence encodes CATAEYSYEQYF. V gene TRBV10-1 combines with J gene TRBJ2-7; D is unresolved. The CDR3 has 12 residues. The germline V and J ends were trimmed by 10 bases and 0 bases, with 10 bases remaining between them. Germline V gives CDR1 WNHNN, CDR2 SYGVQD (reference sequence).

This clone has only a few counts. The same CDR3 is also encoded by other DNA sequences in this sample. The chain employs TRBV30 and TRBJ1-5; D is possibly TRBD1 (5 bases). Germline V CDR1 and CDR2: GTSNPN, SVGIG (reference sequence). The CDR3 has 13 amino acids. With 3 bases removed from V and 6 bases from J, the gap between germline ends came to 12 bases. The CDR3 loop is CAWSGGGGQPQHF. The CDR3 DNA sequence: TGTGCCTGGAGCGGCGGGGGAGGTCAGCCCCAGCATTTT.

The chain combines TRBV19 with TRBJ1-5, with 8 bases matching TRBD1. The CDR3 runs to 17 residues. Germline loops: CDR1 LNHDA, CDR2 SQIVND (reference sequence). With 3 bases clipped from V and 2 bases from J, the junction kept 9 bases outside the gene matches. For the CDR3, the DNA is TGTGCCAGTAGTATCAACAGGGGGTTGTATCGCAATCAGCCCCAGCATTTT. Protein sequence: CASSINRGLYRNQPQHF.

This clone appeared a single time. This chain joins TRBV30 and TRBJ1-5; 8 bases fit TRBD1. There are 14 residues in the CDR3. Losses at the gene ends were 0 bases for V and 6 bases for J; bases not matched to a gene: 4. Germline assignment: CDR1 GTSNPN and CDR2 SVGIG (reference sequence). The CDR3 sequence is CAWSVQGDIQPQHF. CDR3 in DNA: TGTGCCTGGAGTGTACAGGGGGACATTCAGCCCCAGCATTTT.

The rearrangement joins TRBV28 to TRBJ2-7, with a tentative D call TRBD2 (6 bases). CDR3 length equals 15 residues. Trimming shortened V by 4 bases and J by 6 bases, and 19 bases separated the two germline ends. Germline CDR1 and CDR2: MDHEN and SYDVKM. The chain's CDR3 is CASSSSGRKVLEQYF. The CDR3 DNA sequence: TGTGCCAGCAGTTCCAGCGGGCGGAAGGTACTCGAGCAGTACTTC.

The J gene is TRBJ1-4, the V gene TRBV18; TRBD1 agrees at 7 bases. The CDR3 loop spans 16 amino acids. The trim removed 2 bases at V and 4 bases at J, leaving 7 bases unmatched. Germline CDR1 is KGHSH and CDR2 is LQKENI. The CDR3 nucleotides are TGTGCCAGCTCACCATCCTCGACAGGGATTAATGAAAAACTGTTTTTT. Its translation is CASSPSSTGINEKLFF.

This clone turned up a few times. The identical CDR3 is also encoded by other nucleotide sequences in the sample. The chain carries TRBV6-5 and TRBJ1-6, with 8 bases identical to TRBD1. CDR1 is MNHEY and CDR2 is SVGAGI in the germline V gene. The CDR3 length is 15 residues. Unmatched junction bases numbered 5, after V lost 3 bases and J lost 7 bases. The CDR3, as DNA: TGTGCCAGCAGTTATAGGACAGGGAGGAATTCACCCCTCCACTTT. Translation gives CASSYRTGRNSPLHF.

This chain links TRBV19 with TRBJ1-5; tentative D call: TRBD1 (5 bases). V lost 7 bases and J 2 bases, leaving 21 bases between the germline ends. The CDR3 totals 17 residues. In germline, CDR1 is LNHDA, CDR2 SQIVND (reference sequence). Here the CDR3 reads CASIGAAFLDGNQPQHF. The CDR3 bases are TGTGCCAGTATTGGGGCAGCTTTCTTAGACGGCAATCAGCCCCAGCATTTT.

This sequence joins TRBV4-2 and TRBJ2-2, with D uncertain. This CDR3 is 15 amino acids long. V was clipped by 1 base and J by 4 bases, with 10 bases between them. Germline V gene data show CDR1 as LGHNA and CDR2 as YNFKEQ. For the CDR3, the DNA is TGTGCCAGCAGCCAAGTAGATCCGGGCACCGGGGAGCTGTTTTTT. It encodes CASSQVDPGTGELFF.

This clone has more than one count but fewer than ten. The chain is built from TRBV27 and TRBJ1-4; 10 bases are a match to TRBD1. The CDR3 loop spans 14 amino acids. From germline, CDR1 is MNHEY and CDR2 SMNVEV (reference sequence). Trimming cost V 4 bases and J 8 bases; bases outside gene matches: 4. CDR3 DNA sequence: TGTGCCAGCAGTTCCGGGACAGGGGTCGAAAAACTGTTTTTT. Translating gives CASSSGTGVEKLFF. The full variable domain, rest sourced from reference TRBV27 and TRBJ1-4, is EAQVTQNPRYLITVTGKKLTVTCSQNMNHEYMSWYRQDPGLGLRQIYYSMNVEVTDKGDVPEGYKVSRKEKRNFPLILESPSPNQTSLYFCASSSGTGVEKLFFGSGTQLSVL.